In its sample, the clone carrying this TCR beta chain was seen once. Germline V CDR1 and CDR2: PRHDT, FYEKMQ (reference sequence). The CDR3 contains 15 residues. V trimming: 3 bases; J trimming: 6 bases; junction bases outside the gene matches: 5. These data come from a study of blood T cell repertoires in COVID-19. Study in general: PBMCs, B-cell-depleted T cells, or T cells provided the cDNA or gDNA that made up the material.

In the authors' methods: Reference gene primer amplification gave estimated nucleated cell counts. Sequencing was performed with immunoSEQ multiplex PCR; in TCRdb, only in-frame clones are kept and a portion is missing. Clone size and the V and J calls come from that table; the DNA yielded D and trimming. The table has fewer than 300,000 clones, roughly 84% seen once; the top ten hold 0.75% to 0.95%. Seattle-derived patients entered the study during active infection and were followed longitudinally. The rearrangement links TRBV13 to TRBJ1-5; 10 nucleotides agree with TRBD1. This receptor was obtained from a human donor with COVID-19, enrolled during active disease. The donor label of this sample is uncertain. Sequencing was carried out using peripheral blood. DNA for the CDR3: TGTGCCAGCAGCTTCGGGACAGGGGTCGGTCAGCCCCAGCATTTT. As protein: CASSFGTGVGQPQHF.